The next 10 T cell receptor beta chains were all read from a single sample in a study of blood T cell repertoires in COVID-19. Clones were read by immunoSEQ multiplex PCR, and TCRdb kept only the in-frame ones, dropping some. The sample carries 200,000 to 250,000 clones, 85% to 90% recorded once. Sequencing was done on a sample of peripheral blood. These receptors came from a man aged 55 to 70 with acute or convalescent COVID-19.

The V gene is TRBV4-3, the J gene TRBJ2-7; 15 bases map to TRBD2. The CDR3 loop spans 16 amino acids. Unmatched junction bases numbered 4, after V lost 5 bases and J lost 2 bases. Germline V gene sequence: CDR1 LGHNA, CDR2 YSLEER. CDR3 sequence reads: CASSGTSGRYTYEQYF. The CDR3 coding sequence is TGCGCCAGCAGCGGGACTAGCGGGAGGTATACCTACGAGCAGTACTTC.

This clone was found once. V is TRBV5-6 and J is TRBJ2-7, with 9 nucleotides matching TRBD1. The CDR3 has 16 amino acids. V lost 4 bases and J lost 2; bases outside the gene matches: 10. Germline CDR1 and CDR2: SGHDT and YYEEEE. CDR3 loop: CASSRVGQGYTYEQYF. The CDR3, as DNA: TGTGCCAGCAGCCGAGTGGGACAGGGATATACCTACGAGCAGTACTTC.

This clone showed up just a few times. The chain carries TRBV7-8 and TRBJ1-5; 7 positions match TRBD1. Trimming took 5 bases from V and 4 from J; bases not matched to a gene: 20. The germline CDR1 and CDR2 sequences are SGHVS and FQNEAQ. There are 19 residues in the CDR3. In nucleotides, the CDR3 is TGTGCCAGCAGCCAGACCCAAAGCTACAGGGGCCTAGGGAATCAGCCCCAGCATTTT. Encoded protein: CASSQTQSYRGLGNQPQHF. Filled out from reference TRBV7-8 and TRBJ1-5, the complete variable domain reads GAGVSQSPRYKVAKRGQDVALRCDPISGHVSLFWYQQALGQGPEFLTYFQNEAQLDKSGLPSDRFFAERPEGSVSTLKIQRTQQEDSAVYLCASSQTQSYRGLGNQPQHFGDGTRLSIL.

The V call is TRBV28, the J call TRBJ2-1; TRBD2 aligns across 10 bases. Losses at the gene ends were 6 bases for V and 0 bases for J; bases not matched to a gene: 2. CDR3 length: 15 amino acids. Germline V lookup: CDR1 MDHEN, CDR2 SYDVKM. The CDR3 nucleotides read TGTGCCAGCAGCCTAGCGGGAGCCTCCTACAATGAGCAGTTCTTC. Translated: CASSLAGASYNEQFF.

The chain uses TRBV5-1 and TRBJ2-3; weak D call: TRBD2 (5 bases). The CDR3 has 13 amino acids. With 5 bases removed from V and 8 bases from J, the gap between germline ends came to 15 bases. Germline V gene data show CDR1 as SGHRS and CDR2 as YFSETQ. CDR3 in DNA: TGCGCCAGCAGTCCCAGCCAAGGAGGTACGCAGTATTTT. Protein sequence: CASSPSQGGTQYF.

The chain is built from TRBV28 and TRBJ1-4; TRBD1 aligns across 9 bases. J lost 5 bases, V lost 2 bases, and 0 bases had no gene match. The CDR3 covers 14 residues. The germline V gene encodes CDR1 MDHEN and CDR2 SYDVKM. Here the CDR3 reads CASSLGTGNEKLFF. DNA of the CDR3: TGTGCCAGCAGTTTAGGGACAGGGAATGAAAAACTGTTTTTT.

The CDR3 sequence is CASSLADSLNQPQHF. The CDR3 region has the DNA TGTGCCAGCAGCTTAGCTGACAGTCTCAATCAGCCCCAGCATTTT. The chain joins TRBV7-6 to TRBJ1-5; perhaps TRBD1 as D (5 bases). The germline V gene encodes CDR1 SGHVS and CDR2 FNYEAQ. V shed 0 bases and J shed 3 bases, with 9 bases lying between them. The CDR3 covers 15 residues.

The V and J genes are TRBV7-3 and TRBJ2-3; the match to TRBD2 covers 9 bases. The germline V gene encodes CDR1 SGHTA and CDR2 FQGTGA. The V segment lost 5 bases and the J segment 6 bases; nucleotides outside the gene matches: 9. The CDR3 covers 15 residues. CDR3 loop: CASSRLAGVDDTQYF. CDR3 DNA sequence: TGTGCCAGCAGCCGATTAGCGGGAGTGGACGATACGCAGTATTTT.

This chain connects TRBV30 to TRBJ1-1; TRBD1 agrees at 7 bases. This CDR3 comprises 14 residues. Germline V CDR1 and CDR2: GTSNPN, SVGIG (reference sequence). After removal of 3 bases from V and 4 bases from J, the junction contained 8 bases not matched to a gene. CDR3: CAWSPGQQSTEAFF. The CDR3 nucleotides read TGTGCCTGGAGCCCGGGACAGCAAAGCACTGAAGCTTTCTTT.

The chain has TRBV4-2 and TRBJ2-1, with a tentative D call TRBD2 (8 bases). CDR1 LGHNA and CDR2 YNFKEQ come from the germline V gene. Trimming took 3 bases from V and 9 from J, leaving 24 bases between them. The CDR3 is 17 residues long. CDR3 sequence: CASSQNPTGALAGEQFF. The CDR3 DNA follows: TGTGCCAGCAGCCAGAACCCCACAGGGGCCCTAGCGGGTGAGCAGTTCTTC.